The subject of this entry is one TCR beta chain. The target antigen is unknown. CDR1 and CDR2 (germline): LNHDA, SQIVND (reference sequence). Trimming cost V 5 bases and J 2 bases, with 7 bases left between them. The CDR3 has 14 residues. The data were produced by immunoSEQ multiplex PCR, yet TCRdb's version contains in-frame clones alone and is incomplete. This sample has some 15,000 clones, with about four fifths found just once. The data originate from a study of tumor-infiltrating lymphocytes in localized non-small cell lung cancer. Study as a whole: Some samples were collected after neoadjuvant chemotherapy; smokers, never-smokers and several histologies were included. Findings and caveats of the study: Immunotypes IM1 and IM2 had similar TCR-derived T-cell fractions. Tumor T-cell fraction from TCR sequencing was not associated with recurrence-free survival (p = 0.61). Each assay used a separate piece of the same tissue.

V and J are TRBV19 and TRBJ1-6; the D gene is possibly TRBD1 (6 bases). Material: lung tumor tissue. The receptor's source is a human donor with non-small cell lung cancer. The chain's CDR3 is CASSGTTYNSPLHF. CDR3 DNA sequence: TGTGCCAGTAGTGGGACAACCTATAATTCACCCCTCCACTTT.